This T cell receptor (beta chain) was sequenced for a study of OX40 agonist ivuxolimab in advanced cancers. Per germline, CDR1 SQVTM and CDR2 ANQGSEA. The CDR3 totals 13 residues. With 4 bases removed from V and 0 bases from J, the gap between germline ends came to 9 bases. TCRdb keeps only in-frame clones here, not all; method: immunoSEQ multiplex PCR. Among about 59,000 clones, around 93% were seen once, and the ten largest hold roughly a fifth. This clone occurred once. This receptor was identified in an adult with an advanced solid tumor such as melanoma, head and neck, liver or kidney cancer. This chain links TRBV29-1 with TRBJ1-2; weak D call: TRBD1 (5 bases). The sample consisted of CD4+ or CD8+ T cells sorted from blood, taken in a trial of the OX40 agonist ivuxolimab. CDR3 in amino acids: CSVGPGANYGYTF. CDR3 nucleotides: TGCAGCGTTGGACCGGGGGCTAACTATGGCTACACCTTC.